This T cell receptor (beta chain) was captured by sequencing in a study of T cells in Graves' hyperthyroidism and ophthalmopathy. For the study at large: Peripheral blood draws took place at initial diagnosis, ahead of any treatment.

Ten or more counts support this clonotype. Its antigen remains unknown. Germline V gene sequence: CDR1 SGHVS, CDR2 FQNEAQ. The CDR3 covers 13 residues. V dropped 5 bases and J dropped 4 bases, with 11 bases sitting between them. Amplified regions were TCR beta CDR3 sequences from RNA transcripts. In the first-round RT-PCR of the TCR CDR3, the HTBI primer set was used. MiXCR, applied by TCRdb to the multiplex PCR reads, yields one record per CDR3 protein. The table lists roughly 96,000 distinct CDR3 sequences, over 50% of them singletons, with 25% to 30% in the top ten. Disease duration under 2 months; hyperthyroidism patients were aged 18 to 65. PBMCs were obtained from approximately 9.2 ml fresh peripheral blood. Regarding the study as a whole: In the analysis, a 13 V-J model separated ophthalmopathy from stable hyperthyroidism.

V usage is TRBV7-8 and J usage is TRBJ1-2; no reliable D call. This TCR was recovered from a woman aged 35 to 49 with Graves' hyperthyroidism. Material: blood. The DNA of the CDR3 is TGTGCCAGCAGCCACCCGGGTCTCTATGGCTACACCTTC. Its protein is CASSHPGLYGYTF.